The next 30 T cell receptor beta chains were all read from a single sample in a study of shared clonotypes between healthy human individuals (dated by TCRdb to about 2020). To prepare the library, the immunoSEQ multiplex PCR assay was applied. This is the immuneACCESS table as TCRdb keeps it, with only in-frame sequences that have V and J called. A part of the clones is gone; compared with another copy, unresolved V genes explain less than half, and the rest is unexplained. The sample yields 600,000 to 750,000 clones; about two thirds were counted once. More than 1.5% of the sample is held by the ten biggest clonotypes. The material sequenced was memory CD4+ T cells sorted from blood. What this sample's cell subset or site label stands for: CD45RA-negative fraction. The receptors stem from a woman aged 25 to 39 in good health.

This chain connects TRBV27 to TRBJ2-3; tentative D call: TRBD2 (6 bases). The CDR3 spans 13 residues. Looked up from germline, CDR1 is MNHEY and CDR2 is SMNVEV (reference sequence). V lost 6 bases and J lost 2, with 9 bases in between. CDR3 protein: CASSSGDTDTQYF. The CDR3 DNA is TGTGCCAGCAGCTCGGGGGACACAGATACGCAGTATTTT.

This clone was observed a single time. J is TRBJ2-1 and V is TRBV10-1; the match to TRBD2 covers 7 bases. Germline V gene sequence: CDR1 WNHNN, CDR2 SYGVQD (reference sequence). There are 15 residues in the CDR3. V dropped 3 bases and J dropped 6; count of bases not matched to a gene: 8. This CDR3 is CASSEYVQRGNEQFF. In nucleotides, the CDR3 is TGCGCCAGCAGTGAATATGTCCAGCGGGGCAATGAGCAGTTCTTC.

This chain's CDR3 is CASSTRRYEQYF. The CDR3 coding sequence is TGTGCCAGTAGTACCCGACGGTACGAGCAGTACTTC. This chain connects TRBV19 to TRBJ2-7, with D unresolved. This CDR3 comprises 12 residues. Trimming pared 4 bases from V and 4 bases from J, leaving 8 bases between. In germline, CDR1 is LNHDA, CDR2 SQIVND (reference sequence).

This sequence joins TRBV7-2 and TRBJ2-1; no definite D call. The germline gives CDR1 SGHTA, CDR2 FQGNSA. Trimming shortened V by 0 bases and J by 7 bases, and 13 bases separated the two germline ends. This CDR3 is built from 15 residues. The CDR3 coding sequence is TGTGCCAGCAGCTTAGCGTGGGTAGCAGAGAATGAGCAGTTCTTC. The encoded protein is CASSLAWVAENEQFF.

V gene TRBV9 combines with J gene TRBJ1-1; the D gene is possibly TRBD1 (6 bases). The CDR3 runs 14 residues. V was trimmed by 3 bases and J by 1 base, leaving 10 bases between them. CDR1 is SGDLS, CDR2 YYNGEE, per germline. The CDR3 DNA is TGTGCCAGCAGCGAGGGACAACCGAACACTGAAGCTTTCTTT. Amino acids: CASSEGQPNTEAFF.

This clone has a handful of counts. This chain's CDR3 is CASSFRGSGGAVQFF. The CDR3 region has the DNA TGTGCCAGCAGCTTCCGTGGTTCAGGGGGCGCGGTGCAGTTCTTC. This chain joins TRBV7-2 and TRBJ2-1, with 8 bases aligning to TRBD1. CDR1 and CDR2 from the germline V gene are SGHTA and FQGNSA. V lost 3 bases and J lost 12; bases outside the gene matches: 13. The CDR3 totals 15 residues.

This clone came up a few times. The CDR3 DNA follows: TGTGCCAGTAGTATAGGGGGACAGGGCTTCTACGAGCAGTACTTC. It translates to CASSIGGQGFYEQYF. V is TRBV19 and J is TRBJ2-5; TRBD1 matches 9 bases. The DNA end is more similar to TRBJ2-7, so the J call may be wrong. The CDR3 contains 15 residues. Germline V CDR1 and CDR2: LNHDA, SQIVND (reference sequence).

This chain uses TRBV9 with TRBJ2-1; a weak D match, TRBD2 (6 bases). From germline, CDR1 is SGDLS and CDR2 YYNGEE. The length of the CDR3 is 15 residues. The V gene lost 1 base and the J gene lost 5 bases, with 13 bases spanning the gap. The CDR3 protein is CASSVKDYRDNEQFF. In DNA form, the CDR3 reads TGTGCCAGCAGCGTAAAGGACTACCGGGACAATGAGCAGTTCTTC. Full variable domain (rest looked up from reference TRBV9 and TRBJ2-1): DSGVTQTPKHLITATGQRVTLRCSPRSGDLSVYWYQQSLDQGLQFLIQYYNGEERAKGNILERFSAQQFPDLHSELNLSSLELGDSALYFCASSVKDYRDNEQFFGPGTRLTVL.

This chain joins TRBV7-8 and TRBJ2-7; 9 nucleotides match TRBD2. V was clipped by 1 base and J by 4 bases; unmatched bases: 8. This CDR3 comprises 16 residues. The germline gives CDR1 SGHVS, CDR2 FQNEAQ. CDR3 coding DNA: TGTGCCAGCAGCTTAGAAAGGCTAGCGGGATCGTACGAGCAGTACTTC. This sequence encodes CASSLERLAGSYEQYF.

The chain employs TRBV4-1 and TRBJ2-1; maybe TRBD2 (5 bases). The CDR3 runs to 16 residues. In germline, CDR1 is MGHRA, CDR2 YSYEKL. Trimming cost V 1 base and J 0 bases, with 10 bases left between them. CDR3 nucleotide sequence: TGCGCCAGCAGCCAAGGAACTAGAAGCTCCTACAATGAGCAGTTCTTC. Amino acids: CASSQGTRSSYNEQFF.

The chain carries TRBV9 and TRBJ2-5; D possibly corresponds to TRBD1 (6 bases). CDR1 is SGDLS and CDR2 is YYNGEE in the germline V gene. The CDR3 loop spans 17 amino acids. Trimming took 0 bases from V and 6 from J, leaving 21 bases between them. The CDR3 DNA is TGTGCCAGCAGCGTAGGATTGCCAGGGGAGCCTAGGCAGACCCAGTACTTC. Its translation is CASSVGLPGEPRQTQYF.

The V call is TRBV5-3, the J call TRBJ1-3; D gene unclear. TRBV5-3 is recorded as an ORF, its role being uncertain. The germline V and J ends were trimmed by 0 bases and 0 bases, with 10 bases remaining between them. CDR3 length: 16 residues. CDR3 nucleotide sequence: TGTGCCAGAAGCTTGGCCGTCGGGGACTCTGGAAACACCATATATTTT. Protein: CARSLAVGDSGNTIYF.

CDR3 coding DNA: TGTGCCAGCAGAGGAAGGCGGTCCGTTGAGCAGTTCTTC. It encodes CASRGRRSVEQFF. The gene calls are TRBV28 and TRBJ2-1; D is uncertain. CDR3 length equals 13 residues. Germline CDR1 reads MDHEN; CDR2 reads SYDVKM. The V gene lost 6 bases and the J gene lost 9 bases, with 15 bases spanning the gap.

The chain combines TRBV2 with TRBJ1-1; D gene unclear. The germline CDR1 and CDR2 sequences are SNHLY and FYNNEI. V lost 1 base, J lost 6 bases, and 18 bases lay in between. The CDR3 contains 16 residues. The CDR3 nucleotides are TGTGCCAGCAGTGAAGTGTTTTCTTGGGGTTTCGCTGAAGCTTTCTTT. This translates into CASSEVFSWGFAEAFF.

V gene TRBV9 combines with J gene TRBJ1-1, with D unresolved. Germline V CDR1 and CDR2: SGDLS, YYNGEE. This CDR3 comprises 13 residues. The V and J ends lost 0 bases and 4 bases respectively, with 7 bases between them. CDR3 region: CASSVVGSTEAFF. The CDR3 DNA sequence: TGTGCCAGCAGCGTAGTAGGGAGCACTGAAGCTTTCTTT.

CDR3 nucleotide sequence: TGTGCCAGCTCGACAGGGAACTATGGCTACACCTTC. Translated: CASSTGNYGYTF. The gene calls are TRBV6-5 and TRBJ1-2; 7 bases map to TRBD1. J was trimmed by 2 bases and V by 8 bases; bases with no gene match: 2. The CDR3 sequence is 12 residues long. Looked up from germline, CDR1 is MNHEY and CDR2 is SVGAGI.

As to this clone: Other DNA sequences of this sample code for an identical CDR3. The CDR3 nucleotides are TGCGCCAGCAGCTTGGTAGACAGCTACAATGAGCAGTTCTTC. The encoded protein is CASSLVDSYNEQFF. The V call is TRBV5-1, the J call TRBJ2-1; D perhaps matches TRBD1 (5 bases). The CDR3 extends over 14 amino acids. The V end was cut by 0 bases, the J end by 3 bases, with 7 bases between. CDR1 and CDR2 (germline): SGHRS, YFSETQ. Complete variable domain (other parts from reference TRBV5-1 and TRBJ2-1): KAGVTQTPRYLIKTRGQQVTLSCSPISGHRSVSWYQQTPGQGLQFLFEYFSETQRNKGNFPGRFSGRQFSNSRSEMNVSTLELGDSALYLCASSLVDSYNEQFFGPGTRLTVL.

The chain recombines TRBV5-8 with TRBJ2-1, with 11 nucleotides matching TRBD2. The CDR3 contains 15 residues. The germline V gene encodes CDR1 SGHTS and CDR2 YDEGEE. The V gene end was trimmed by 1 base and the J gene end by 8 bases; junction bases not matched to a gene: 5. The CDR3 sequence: CASSLFSGRAYEQFF. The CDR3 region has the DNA TGTGCCAGCAGCTTGTTTAGCGGGAGGGCTTATGAGCAGTTCTTC.

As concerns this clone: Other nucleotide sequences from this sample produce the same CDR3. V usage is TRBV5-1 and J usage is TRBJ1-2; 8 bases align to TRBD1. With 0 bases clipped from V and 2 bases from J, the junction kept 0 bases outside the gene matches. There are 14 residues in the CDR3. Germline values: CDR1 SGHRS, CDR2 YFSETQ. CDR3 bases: TGCGCCAGCAGCTTGGGACAGGGGAACTATGGCTACACCTTC. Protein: CASSLGQGNYGYTF.

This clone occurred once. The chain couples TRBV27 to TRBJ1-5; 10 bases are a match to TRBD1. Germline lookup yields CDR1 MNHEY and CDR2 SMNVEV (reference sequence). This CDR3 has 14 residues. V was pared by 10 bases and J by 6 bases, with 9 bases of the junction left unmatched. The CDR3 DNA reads TGTGCCACATCACCGGGACAGGGGTTTCAGCCCCAGCATTTT. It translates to CATSPGQGFQPQHF.

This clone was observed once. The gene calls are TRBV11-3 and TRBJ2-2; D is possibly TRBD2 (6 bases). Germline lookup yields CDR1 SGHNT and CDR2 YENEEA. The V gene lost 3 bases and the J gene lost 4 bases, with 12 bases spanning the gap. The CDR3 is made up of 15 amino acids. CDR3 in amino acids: CASSFRDSFTGELFF. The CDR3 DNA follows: TGTGCCAGCAGCTTCCGGGACTCCTTCACCGGGGAGCTGTTTTTT.

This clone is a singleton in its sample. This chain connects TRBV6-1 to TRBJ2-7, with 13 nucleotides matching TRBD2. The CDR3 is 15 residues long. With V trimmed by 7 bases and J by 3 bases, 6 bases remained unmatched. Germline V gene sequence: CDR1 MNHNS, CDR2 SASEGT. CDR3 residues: CASNPGTSGDYEQYF. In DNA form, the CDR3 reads TGTGCCAGCAATCCCGGGACTAGCGGGGACTACGAGCAGTACTTC.

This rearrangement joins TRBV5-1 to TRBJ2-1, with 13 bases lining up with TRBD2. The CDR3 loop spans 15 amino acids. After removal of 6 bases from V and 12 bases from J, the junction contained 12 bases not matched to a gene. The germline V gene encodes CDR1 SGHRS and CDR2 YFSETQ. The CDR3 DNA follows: TGCGCCAGCACGCTCGGGACTAGCGGGATCGGGGGGCAGTTCTTC. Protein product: CASTLGTSGIGGQFF.

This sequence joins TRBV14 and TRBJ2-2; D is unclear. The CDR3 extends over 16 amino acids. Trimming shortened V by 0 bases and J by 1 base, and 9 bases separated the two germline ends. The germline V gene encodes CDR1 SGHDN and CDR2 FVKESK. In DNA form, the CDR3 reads TGTGCCAGCAGCCAAGACCCAGGATGGAACACCGGGGAGCTGTTTTTT. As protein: CASSQDPGWNTGELFF.

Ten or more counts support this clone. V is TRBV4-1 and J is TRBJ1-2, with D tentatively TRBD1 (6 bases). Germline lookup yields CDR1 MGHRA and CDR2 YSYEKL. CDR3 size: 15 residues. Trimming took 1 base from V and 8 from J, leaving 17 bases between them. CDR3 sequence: CASSQGTGGASGYTF. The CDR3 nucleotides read TGCGCCAGCAGCCAAGGGACCGGGGGGGCTAGCGGCTACACCTTC.

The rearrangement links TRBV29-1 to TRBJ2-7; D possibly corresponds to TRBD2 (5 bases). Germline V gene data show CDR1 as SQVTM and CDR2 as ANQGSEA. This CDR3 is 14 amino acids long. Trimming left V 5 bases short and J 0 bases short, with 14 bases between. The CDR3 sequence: CSVQSSGSSYEQYF. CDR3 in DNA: TGCAGCGTTCAATCCAGCGGCTCCTCCTACGAGCAGTACTTC.

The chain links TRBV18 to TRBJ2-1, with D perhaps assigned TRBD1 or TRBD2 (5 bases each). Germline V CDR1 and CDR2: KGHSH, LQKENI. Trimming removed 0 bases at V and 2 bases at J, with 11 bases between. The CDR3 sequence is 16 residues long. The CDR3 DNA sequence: TGTGCCAGCTCACCACCCCGAGGGGTTACCTACAATGAGCAGTTCTTC. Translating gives CASSPPRGVTYNEQFF.

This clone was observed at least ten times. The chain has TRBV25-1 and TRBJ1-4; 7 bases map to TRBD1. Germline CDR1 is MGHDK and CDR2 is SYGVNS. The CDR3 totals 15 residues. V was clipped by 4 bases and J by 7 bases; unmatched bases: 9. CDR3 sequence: CASSGAGGIGEKLFF. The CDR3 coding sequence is TGTGCCAGCAGTGGGGCAGGGGGAATCGGTGAAAAACTGTTTTTT.

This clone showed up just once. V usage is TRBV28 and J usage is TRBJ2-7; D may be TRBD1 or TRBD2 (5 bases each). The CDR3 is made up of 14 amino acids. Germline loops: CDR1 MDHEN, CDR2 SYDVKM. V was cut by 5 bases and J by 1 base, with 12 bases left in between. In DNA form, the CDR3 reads TGTGCCAGCAGTGGGGGTAGCAGATCCTACGAGCAGTACTTC. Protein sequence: CASSGGSRSYEQYF. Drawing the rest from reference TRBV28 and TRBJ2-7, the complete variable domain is DVKVTQSSRYLVKRTGEKVFLECVQDMDHENMFWYRQDPGLGLRLIYFSYDVKMKEKGDIPEGYSVSREKKERFSLILESASTNQTSMYLCASSGGSRSYEQYFGPGTRLTVT.

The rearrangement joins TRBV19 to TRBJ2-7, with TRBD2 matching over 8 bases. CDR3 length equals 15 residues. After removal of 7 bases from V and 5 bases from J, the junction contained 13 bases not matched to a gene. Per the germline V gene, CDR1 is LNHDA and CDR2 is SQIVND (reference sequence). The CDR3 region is CASTASGSLVDEQYF. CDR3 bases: TGTGCCAGTACGGCTAGCGGGTCCCTTGTGGACGAGCAGTACTTC.